This entry lists 29 T cell receptor beta chains sequenced from one sample in a study of blood T cell repertoires in COVID-19. Here immunoSEQ multiplex PCR was the method, and the copy in TCRdb shows in-frame clones only, minus some. This sample has some 42,000 clones, with 90% found just once. Sequences were obtained from peripheral blood. The receptors here all came from a man between 45 and 60 years old with active COVID-19.

The chain combines TRBV7-8 with TRBJ2-3; no firm D call. V was clipped by 3 bases and J by 0 bases, with 4 bases between them. The CDR3 runs to 13 residues. Germline lookup yields CDR1 SGHVS and CDR2 FQNEAQ. CDR3 nucleotide sequence: TGTGCCAGCAGCTTCCCTAGCACAGATACGCAGTATTTT. It encodes CASSFPSTDTQYF. Together with reference TRBV7-8 and TRBJ2-3, the CDR3 gives the full variable domain: GAGVSQSPRYKVAKRGQDVALRCDPISGHVSLFWYQQALGQGPEFLTYFQNEAQLDKSGLPSDRFFAERPEGSVSTLKIQRTQQEDSAVYLCASSFPSTDTQYFGPGTRLTVL.

The chain carries TRBV7-3 and TRBJ1-2, with D unclear. The V gene lost 5 bases and the J gene lost 3 bases, with 16 bases spanning the gap. CDR1 is SGHTA and CDR2 is FQGTGA in the germline V gene. There are 15 residues in the CDR3. The CDR3 nucleotides are TGTGCCAGCAGCCGCGGCGGGTCTATGGACTATGGCTACACCTTC. Protein product: CASSRGGSMDYGYTF.

The chain joins TRBV5-1 to TRBJ1-1; D not certain. V was pared by 3 bases and J by 3 bases, with 6 bases between. The CDR3 runs 12 residues. The germline V gene encodes CDR1 SGHRS and CDR2 YFSETQ. Here the CDR3 DNA reads TGCGCCAGCAGCTCCGGGGACACTGAAGCTTTCTTT. Translating gives CASSSGDTEAFF.

The chain uses TRBV24-1 and TRBJ2-1; D is perhaps TRBD2 (7 bases). Germline V CDR1 and CDR2: KGHDR, SFDVKD. This CDR3 is built from 16 residues. The V end lost 1 base, the J end lost 4 bases, and 13 bases lay between the germline ends. CDR3 amino acids: CATSDFAAGAYNEQFF. The DNA of the CDR3 is TGTGCCACCAGTGATTTTGCGGCGGGGGCTTACAATGAGCAGTTCTTC.

The rearrangement uses TRBV6-5 and TRBJ1-2; D gene unclear. Per the germline V gene, CDR1 is MNHEY and CDR2 is SVGAGI. V gave up 5 bases and J gave up 0 bases, with 13 bases separating them. This CDR3 comprises 15 residues. Written as DNA, the CDR3 is TGTGCCAGCAGTCCTAGTGGCGGAACTAACTATGGCTACACCTTC. This encodes CASSPSGGTNYGYTF.

The V call is TRBV6-5, the J call TRBJ2-3; TRBD2 matches at 15 bases. CDR3 size: 15 residues. J lost 5 bases, V lost 7 bases, and 4 bases had no gene match. Germline CDR1 MNHEY, CDR2 SVGAGI. The CDR3 sequence is CASTGLAGGRDTQYF. The CDR3 region has the DNA TGTGCCAGCACCGGACTAGCGGGGGGGCGAGATACGCAGTATTTT.

This chain joins TRBV7-2 and TRBJ2-7; 14 bases agree with TRBD2. The CDR3 totals 16 residues. Germline V gene sequence: CDR1 SGHTA, CDR2 FQGNSA. V was clipped by 3 bases and J by 1 base; unmatched bases: 2. CDR3 DNA: TGTGCCAGCAGCTTGACTAGCGGGGGGGCTTCCTACGAGCAGTACTTC. Residues: CASSLTSGGASYEQYF.

The rearrangement uses TRBV19 and TRBJ2-1; 13 nucleotides agree with TRBD2. Per germline, CDR1 LNHDA and CDR2 SQIVND (reference sequence). Germline trimming cut 9 bases from V and 4 bases from J; bases unmatched to any gene: 9. This CDR3 region has 16 residues. CDR3 bases: TGTGCCAGCAGCTGGGGACTAGCGGGGCCTTACAATGAGCAGTTCTTC. Translation: CASSWGLAGPYNEQFF.

The chain combines TRBV2 with TRBJ2-2; D unresolved. V was trimmed by 1 base and J by 6 bases, leaving 6 bases between them. This CDR3 comprises 13 residues. From germline, CDR1 is SNHLY and CDR2 FYNNEI. The DNA of the CDR3 is TGTGCCAGCAGTGAAGAACATGCCGGGGAGCTGTTTTTT. Translating gives CASSEEHAGELFF.

The gene calls are TRBV5-1 and TRBJ2-2; D possibly corresponds to TRBD1 (6 bases). There are 16 residues in the CDR3. The ends were cut back, 3 bases at V and 1 base at J, with 13 bases in the middle. Germline lookup yields CDR1 SGHRS and CDR2 YFSETQ. The CDR3 nucleotides are TGCGCCAGCAGCTCGGGACACGTAGTGAACACCGGGGAGCTGTTTTTT. This translates into CASSSGHVVNTGELFF. Complete variable domain (other parts from reference TRBV5-1 and TRBJ2-2): KAGVTQTPRYLIKTRGQQVTLSCSPISGHRSVSWYQQTPGQGLQFLFEYFSETQRNKGNFPGRFSGRQFSNSRSEMNVSTLELGDSALYLCASSSGHVVNTGELFFGEGSRLTVL.

The chain carries TRBV6-5 and TRBJ1-1; D not resolved. This CDR3 comprises 14 residues. Germline loops: CDR1 MNHEY, CDR2 SVGAGI. Trimming removed 6 bases from V and 1 base from J, with 12 bases in between. The CDR3 here is CASSFTSWNTEAFF. CDR3 coding DNA: TGTGCCAGCAGCTTCACTTCGTGGAACACTGAAGCTTTCTTT.

The chain has TRBV28 and TRBJ2-2; TRBD1 is a possible D gene (6 bases). V was shortened by 8 bases and J by 5 bases, with 12 bases between the two germline ends. The CDR3 sequence is 13 residues long. The germline V gene encodes CDR1 MDHEN and CDR2 SYDVKM. CDR3 in amino acids: CASVRGGTGELFF. The CDR3 DNA follows: TGTGCCAGCGTCAGGGGTGGAACCGGGGAGCTGTTTTTT.

The rearrangement links TRBV7-2 to TRBJ1-2, with a weak D call TRBD1 (6 bases). V was pared by 7 bases and J by 8 bases, with 17 bases between. Germline CDR1 SGHTA, CDR2 FQGNSA. This CDR3 has 13 residues. The CDR3: CASTPQGRWGYTF. For the CDR3, the DNA is TGTGCCAGCACCCCACAGGGTCGGTGGGGCTACACCTTC. The variable domain in full, with the rest retrieved from reference TRBV7-2 and TRBJ1-2, is GAGVSQSPSNKVTEKGKDVELRCDPISGHTALYWYRQSLGQGLEFLIYFQGNSAPDKSGLPSDRFSAERTGGSVSTLTIQRTQQEDSAVYLCASTPQGRWGYTFGSGTRLTVV.

This chain links TRBV7-3 with TRBJ2-1; possible D gene TRBD1, 6 bases. Trimming removed 2 bases from V and 5 bases from J, with 13 bases in between. CDR1 is SGHTA, CDR2 FQGTGA, per germline. This CDR3 contains 15 residues. CDR3 sequence reads: CASSLGQLQHNEQFF. The CDR3 DNA sequence: TGTGCCAGCAGCTTAGGACAGCTCCAACACAATGAGCAGTTCTTC.

This chain uses TRBV19 with TRBJ2-7, with 7 bases matching TRBD1. Germline V gives CDR1 LNHDA, CDR2 SQIVND (reference sequence). CDR3 size: 15 residues. J was trimmed by 3 bases and V by 4 bases; bases with no gene match: 9. CDR3 nucleotides: TGTGCCAGTAGTAGGACCGGGACAGAGAGCTACGAGCAGTACTTC. It encodes CASSRTGTESYEQYF. The variable domain in full, with the rest retrieved from reference TRBV19 and TRBJ2-7, is DGGITQSPKYLFRKEGQNVTLSCEQNLNHDAMYWYRQDPGQGLRLIYYSQIVNDFQKGDIAEGYSVSREKKESFPLTVTSAQKNPTAFYLCASSRTGTESYEQYFGPGTRLTVT.

The chain combines TRBV7-2 with TRBJ2-7; D is ambiguous. The length of the CDR3 is 15 residues. The V and J ends lost 0 bases and 2 bases respectively, with 11 bases between them. Germline CDR1 is SGHTA and CDR2 is FQGNSA. This CDR3 is CASSLAGAPTYEQYF. DNA for the CDR3: TGTGCCAGCAGCTTAGCGGGCGCCCCTACCTACGAGCAGTACTTC.

CDR3 sequence: CASSKRSARENTEAFF. CDR3 coding DNA: TGTGCCAGTAGTAAGAGATCCGCACGGGAAAACACTGAAGCTTTCTTT. The J gene is TRBJ1-1, the V gene TRBV19, with unresolved D. Germline V CDR1 and CDR2: LNHDA, SQIVND (reference sequence). Trimming removed 4 bases at V and 2 bases at J, with 17 bases between. CDR3 length: 16 amino acids.

This clone was recorded a few times. The J gene is TRBJ1-1, the V gene TRBV12-3 or TRBV12-4, with unresolved D. CDR3 length equals 13 residues. V was cut by 6 bases and J by 4 bases, with 12 bases left in between. CDR3 DNA sequence: TGTGCCAGCAGCCTCATCCGGGGCACTGAAGCTTTCTTT. Protein product: CASSLIRGTEAFF.

J is TRBJ1-2 and V is TRBV10-3; D is unclear. The CDR3 spans 15 residues. CDR1 and CDR2 from the germline V gene are ENHRY and SYGVKD. Trimming shortened V by 7 bases and J by 1 base, and 16 bases separated the two germline ends. CDR3 amino acids: CAITQTDGNNYGYTF. The CDR3 DNA reads as TGTGCCATCACACAGACCGACGGAAATAACTATGGCTACACCTTC.

The rearrangement uses TRBV19 and TRBJ1-5; possibly TRBD1 for D (5 bases). Trimming removed 3 bases at V and 4 bases at J, with 13 bases between. Germline V gene lookup returns CDR1 LNHDA and CDR2 SQIVND (reference sequence). The CDR3 loop spans 15 amino acids. The CDR3 here is CASSIPARGNQPQHF. The CDR3 DNA sequence: TGTGCCAGTAGTATTCCCGCGCGGGGGAATCAGCCCCAGCATTTT. The entire variable domain, with the rest obtained from reference TRBV19 and TRBJ1-5, is as follows: DGGITQSPKYLFRKEGQNVTLSCEQNLNHDAMYWYRQDPGQGLRLIYYSQIVNDFQKGDIAEGYSVSREKKESFPLTVTSAQKNPTAFYLCASSIPARGNQPQHFGDGTRLSIL.

The chain couples TRBV7-9 to TRBJ1-2; a weak D match, TRBD1 (5 bases). V gave up 5 bases and J gave up 3 bases, with 13 bases separating them. Germline loops: CDR1 SEHNR, CDR2 FQNEAQ (reference sequence). The CDR3 extends over 14 amino acids. The CDR3 region has the DNA TGTGCCAGCAGCCAATTTGCGGGGGACTATGGCTACACCTTC. The encoded protein is CASSQFAGDYGYTF.

This chain connects TRBV28 to TRBJ2-7, with no clear D. Germline V gene lookup returns CDR1 MDHEN and CDR2 SYDVKM. The CDR3 loop spans 12 amino acids. Trimming cost V 2 bases and J 6 bases, with 8 bases left between them. The CDR3 here is CASSLNVFEQYF. The CDR3 DNA sequence: TGTGCCAGCAGTTTAAATGTCTTCGAGCAGTACTTC.

The chain combines TRBV2 with TRBJ1-6; D is possibly TRBD1 (5 bases). The germline CDR1 and CDR2 sequences are SNHLY and FYNNEI. The V end was cut by 2 bases, the J end by 10 bases, with 18 bases between. The CDR3 is 16 amino acids. The CDR3, as DNA: TGTGCCAGCAGTGAACGGCAGGGTGGGTTGGGATCACCCCTCCACTTT. Translation gives CASSERQGGLGSPLHF.

The chain links TRBV9 to TRBJ1-6; D is unclear. The germline CDR1 and CDR2 sequences are SGDLS and YYNGEE. Trimming took off 1 base at V and 9 bases at J, with 11 bases between the two ends. CDR3 size: 14 residues. The CDR3 is CASSVNMEGSPLHF. The CDR3 coding sequence is TGTGCCAGCAGCGTAAATATGGAGGGTTCACCCCTCCACTTT.

This chain connects TRBV28 to TRBJ2-1; 9 bases align to TRBD2. The length of the CDR3 is 14 residues. Per germline, CDR1 MDHEN and CDR2 SYDVKM. Trimming cost V 5 bases and J 6 bases; bases outside gene matches: 5. The DNA for the CDR3 is TGTGCCAGCAGTCAGATGACTAGCGGCAATGAGCAGTTCTTC. Translating gives CASSQMTSGNEQFF. Together with reference TRBV28 and TRBJ2-1, the CDR3 gives the full variable domain: DVKVTQSSRYLVKRTGEKVFLECVQDMDHENMFWYRQDPGLGLRLIYFSYDVKMKEKGDIPEGYSVSREKKERFSLILESASTNQTSMYLCASSQMTSGNEQFFGPGTRLTVL.

This chain links TRBV5-8 with TRBJ1-1, with 7 nucleotides matching TRBD1. Unmatched junction bases numbered 7, after V lost 6 bases and J lost 8 bases. CDR1 is SGHTS, CDR2 YDEGEE, per germline. CDR3 length: 12 amino acids. CDR3: CASTVATGEAFF. CDR3 sequence (DNA): TGTGCCAGCACCGTAGCGACAGGGGAAGCTTTCTTT.

This clone was picked up one time. The chain recombines TRBV11-2 with TRBJ2-2, with D perhaps TRBD2 (6 bases). CDR1 is SGHAT and CDR2 is FQNNGV in the germline V gene. The CDR3 has 17 residues. V was pared by 5 bases and J by 1 base, with 17 bases between. Here the CDR3 DNA reads TGTGCCAGCAGCCGGGTAGGCGGACTAAAGAACACCGGGGAGCTGTTTTTT. Its protein product is CASSRVGGLKNTGELFF.

V gene TRBV27 combines with J gene TRBJ1-2, with 10 bases fitting TRBD1. With 4 bases clipped from V and 8 bases from J, the junction kept 10 bases outside the gene matches. The CDR3 extends over 15 amino acids. The germline gives CDR1 MNHEY, CDR2 SMNVEV (reference sequence). This CDR3 reads CASSSTGGAPWGYTF. The CDR3 DNA sequence: TGTGCCAGCAGTTCGACAGGGGGCGCCCCGTGGGGCTACACCTTC.

This clone has only a few counts. The chain links TRBV4-1 to TRBJ1-6, with D unclear. The CDR3 loop spans 13 amino acids. With 0 bases removed from V and 9 bases from J, the gap between germline ends came to 6 bases. Looked up from germline, CDR1 is MGHRA and CDR2 is YSYEKL. This CDR3 is CASSQDSGSPLHF. The CDR3 DNA reads TGCGCCAGCAGCCAAGATTCCGGTTCACCCCTCCACTTT.